The next 13 T cell receptor beta chains were all read from a single sample in a study of graft-versus-host responses after intestinal transplantation. Here immunoSEQ multiplex PCR was the method, and the copy in TCRdb shows in-frame clones only, minus some. The table has approximately 100,000 clones, approximately 85% seen once. This specimen was PBMCs, taken 255 days after intestinal transplant. Receptors were obtained from a human patient who received an intestinal transplant, so some T cells may come from the graft donor.

The chain combines TRBV6-1 with TRBJ2-3; D may match TRBD1 or TRBD2 (5 bases each). V shed 7 bases and J shed 0 bases, with 14 bases lying between them. In germline, CDR1 is MNHNS, CDR2 SASEGT. This CDR3 is built from 15 residues. Written as DNA, the CDR3 is TGTGCCAGCATTCTGGGGCCGGGGAGCACAGATACGCAGTATTTT. Amino acid sequence: CASILGPGSTDTQYF.

The chain combines TRBV7-6 with TRBJ1-1, with D possibly matching TRBD1 (5 bases). V lost 10 bases and J lost 0, with 15 bases in between. This CDR3 has 14 residues. In germline, CDR1 is SGHVS, CDR2 FNYEAQ. The CDR3: CATQGDPMNTEAFF. DNA of the CDR3: TGTGCCACGCAGGGTGACCCTATGAACACTGAAGCTTTCTTT. The full variable domain, in which reference TRBV7-6 and TRBJ1-1 provide the parts outside the CDR3, is GAGVSQSPRYKVTKRGQDVALRCDPISGHVSLYWYRQALGQGPEFLTYFNYEAQQDKSGLPNDRFSAERPEGSISTLTIQRTEQRDSAMYRCATQGDPMNTEAFFGQGTRLTVV.

This clone was counted between two and nine times. This sequence joins TRBV9 and TRBJ2-5; 8 bases align to TRBD1. V lost 3 bases and J lost 1; bases outside the gene matches: 2. The CDR3 has 14 amino acids. The V gene's germline CDR1 is SGDLS and CDR2 YYNGEE. The CDR3 protein is CASSATGGQETQYF. As DNA, the CDR3 is TGTGCCAGCAGCGCTACAGGGGGCCAAGAGACCCAGTACTTC. The entire variable domain, with the rest obtained from reference TRBV9 and TRBJ2-5, is as follows: DSGVTQTPKHLITATGQRVTLRCSPRSGDLSVYWYQQSLDQGLQFLIQYYNGEERAKGNILERFSAQQFPDLHSELNLSSLELGDSALYFCASSATGGQETQYFGPGTRLLVL.

The CDR3 DNA follows: TGTGCCAGCAGTGAATCCCCACTAGCGAGGGATACGCAGTATTTT. Translation gives CASSESPLARDTQYF. This chain joins TRBV25-1 and TRBJ2-3; TRBD2 aligns across 7 bases. J was trimmed by 6 bases and V by 1 base; bases with no gene match: 7. Germline CDR1 is MGHDK and CDR2 is SYGVNS. The CDR3 extends over 15 amino acids.

Regarding this clone: Its ends do not fully match the called genes, so a read error is possible. V usage is TRBV6-1 and J usage is TRBJ2-7, with D tentatively TRBD1 or TRBD2 (6 bases each). The CDR3 consists of 13 residues. From germline, CDR1 is MNHNS and CDR2 SASEGT. In nucleotides, the CDR3 is TGTGCCAGCAGTGAGGGAGGCAGGGGACAACCCGTTTTC. It encodes CASSEGGRGQPVF.

The chain links TRBV19 to TRBJ2-2, with D possibly being TRBD1 (6 bases). The CDR3 loop spans 14 amino acids. Per the germline V gene, CDR1 is LNHDA and CDR2 is SQIVND (reference sequence). The ends were cut back, 6 bases at V and 2 bases at J, with 10 bases in the middle. The CDR3 here is CASREQGNTGELFF. CDR3 in DNA: TGTGCCAGTAGGGAACAGGGAAACACCGGGGAGCTGTTTTTT.

The gene calls are TRBV23-1 and TRBJ1-2; D might be TRBD1 (5 bases). TRBV23-1 is an open reading frame, and its role is uncertain. Trimming cost V 3 bases and J 6 bases, with 23 bases left between them. The CDR3 runs 17 residues. The CDR3 DNA is TGCGCCAGCAGTCACGAAACGGGACTAAATCGACGGGATGGCTACACCTTC. Amino acid sequence: CASSHETGLNRRDGYTF.

This clone was seen only a few times. The chain has TRBV6-1 and TRBJ1-3; 11 bases map to TRBD1. This CDR3 spans 13 amino acids. The germline V gene has CDR1 MNHNS and CDR2 SASEGT. V gave up 4 bases and J gave up 8 bases; unmatched junction bases: 1. The CDR3 protein is CASSGGQGDTIYF. CDR3 bases: TGTGCCAGCAGTGGGGGACAGGGGGACACCATATATTTT.

This clone was observed a few times. No DNA is shown, since the ends of the CDR3 on it are uncertain; the CDR3 is the one TCRdb lists. The chain carries TRBV27 and TRBJ2-2; the table's D call of TRBD1 was not tested on the DNA. The CDR3 length equals 16 residues, ends included. CDR1 and CDR2 (germline): MNHEY, SMNVEV (reference sequence). The chain's CDR3 is CASSSSGQRNTGELFF.

This chain connects TRBV5-1 to TRBJ2-1, with 13 nucleotides matching TRBD2. Unmatched junction bases numbered 8, after V lost 4 bases and J lost 7 bases. CDR1 is SGHRS and CDR2 is YFSETQ in the germline V gene. The length of the CDR3 is 16 residues. CDR3 region: CASSLPTSGRANEQFF. The DNA of the CDR3 is TGCGCCAGCAGCCTTCCTACTAGCGGGAGGGCTAATGAGCAGTTCTTC.

The chain couples TRBV19 to TRBJ2-7, with 9 bases fitting TRBD1. Losses at the gene ends were 5 bases for V and 3 bases for J; bases not matched to a gene: 5. Germline CDR1 reads LNHDA; CDR2 reads SQIVND (reference sequence). The CDR3 extends over 14 amino acids. CDR3 nucleotide sequence: TGTGCCAGTAGTGCGGGACAGGGATACTACGAGCAGTACTTC. Its protein is CASSAGQGYYEQYF.

This chain connects TRBV13 to TRBJ1-1; D is ambiguous. The germline V gene has CDR1 PRHDT and CDR2 FYEKMQ (reference sequence). Trimming pared 5 bases from V and 3 bases from J, leaving 10 bases between. The CDR3 totals 13 residues. The CDR3 here is CASSPGRDTEAFF. Here the CDR3 DNA reads TGTGCCAGCAGCCCCGGGAGAGACACTGAAGCTTTCTTT.

The chain is built from TRBV6-1 and TRBJ1-5; possibly TRBD1 for D (6 bases). CDR3 length: 15 amino acids. Trimming left V 6 bases short and J 2 bases short, with 14 bases between. CDR1 is MNHNS and CDR2 is SASEGT in the germline V gene. The CDR3 sequence is CASSRQQGGNQPQHF. CDR3 sequence (DNA): TGTGCCAGCAGCCGTCAACAGGGTGGCAATCAGCCCCAGCATTTT.